The present TCR beta chain was sequenced within a study of T cells after yellow fever vaccination. Points from the study as a whole: Post-booster repertoires contained most primary-vaccination clones again (around 96% CD4, 88% CD8).

Deletions cut 0 bases from V and 2 bases from J, with 12 bases between. The CDR3 totals 16 residues. Germline V gene lookup returns CDR1 SGHAT and CDR2 FQNNGV. TCRdb independently ran MiXCR on the 5' RACE reads; one entry per CDR3 protein. In the table there are over 70,000 distinct CDR3 sequences, roughly 7.7% of which are singletons. There are many counts of this clonotype. Its specificity is unknown. The chain links TRBV11-2 to TRBJ2-3; D is uncertain. The clonotype comes from a man aged 25-45 years who received the YFV17D yellow fever vaccine. The sequenced sample was CD8+ T cells sorted from PBMCs, obtained on the day of the yellow fever booster vaccination. The CDR3 loop reads CASSLDTPTPTDTQYF. CDR3 DNA: TGTGCCAGCAGCTTAGATACGCCGACCCCCACAGATACGCAGTATTTT.